The sample holds one count of the clone carrying this T cell receptor beta chain. Its antigen remains unidentified. The sample has other DNA sequences that encode this CDR3 too. This sample is part of a study of shared clonotypes between healthy human individuals. Study as a whole: Each donor's CD4 naive and CD4 memory cells filled three plates apiece, CD8 naive two, and CD8 memory one.

Trimming took 6 bases from V and 3 from J, leaving 5 bases between them. CDR3 length: 11 amino acids. Germline V gene sequence: CDR1 KGHSH, CDR2 LQKENI. CD4+ cells were split into CD45RA+ naive and CD45RA-negative memory subsets. TCRdb's table, derived via immunoSEQ multiplex PCR, lists solely in-frame clones and lacks some. The sample holds 2 million to 2.5 million clones, just under 95% seen once. Study observations and caveats: It was expected that sequencing depth would affect clonotype sharing among donors. The generation probabilities recorded for non-shared clonotypes fell below those of clonotypes shared by all four donors.

Sequenced: naive CD4+ T cells from PBMCs. The subset is: CD45RA+ positively selected. This chain uses TRBV18 with TRBJ2-5; no reliable D call. This clonotype originated in a man between 18 and 35 years old in good health. Some clones in this sample may be carry-over from other donors' samples. This CDR3 is CASSPEETQYF. CDR3 in DNA: TGTGCCAGCTCCCCCGAAGAGACCCAGTACTTC.